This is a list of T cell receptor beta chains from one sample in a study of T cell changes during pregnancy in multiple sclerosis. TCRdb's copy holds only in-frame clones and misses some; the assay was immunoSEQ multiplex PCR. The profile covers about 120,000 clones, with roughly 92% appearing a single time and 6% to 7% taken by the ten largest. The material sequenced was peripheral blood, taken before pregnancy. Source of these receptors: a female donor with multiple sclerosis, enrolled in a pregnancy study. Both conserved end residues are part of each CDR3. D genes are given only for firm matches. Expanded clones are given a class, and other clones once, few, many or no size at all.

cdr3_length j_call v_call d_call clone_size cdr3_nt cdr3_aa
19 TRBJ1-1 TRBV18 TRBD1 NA TGTGCCAGCTCAGGCGTTGTGGGACAGGGGGCGCGACGGGGCACTGAAGCTTTCTTT CASSGVVGQGARRGTEAFF
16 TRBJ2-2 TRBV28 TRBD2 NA TGTGCCAGCAGTTTTGCTAGGACTAGCGACACCGGGGAGCTGTTTTTT CASSFARTSDTGELFF
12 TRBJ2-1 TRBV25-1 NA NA TGTGCCAGCAGTGAATCGAACAGAAGGCAGTTCTTC CASSESNRRQFF
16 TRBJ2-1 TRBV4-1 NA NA TGCGCCAGCAGCCAAGAGAGGCCAGGGCGGAACAATGAGCAGTTCTTC CASSQERPGRNNEQFF
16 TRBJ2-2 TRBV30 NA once TGTGCCTGGAGTGATCTCCGAGGGCAGCACACCGGGGAGCTGTTTTTT CAWSDLRGQHTGELFF
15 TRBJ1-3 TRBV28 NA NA TGTGCCAGCACTTTAAGCAGGGGCTTTGGAAACACCATATATTTT CASTLSRGFGNTIYF
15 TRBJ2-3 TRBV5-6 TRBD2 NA TGTGCCAGCAGCCTAGCGGGGGGGCCCACAGATACGCAGTATTTT CASSLAGGPTDTQYF
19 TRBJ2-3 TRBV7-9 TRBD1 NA TGTGCCAGCAGCCCTAGGGGCGGACAGGGCAGTTCTAGCACAGATACGCAGTATTTT CASSPRGGQGSSSTDTQYF
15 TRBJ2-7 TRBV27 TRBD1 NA TGTGCCAGCAGTACCCGGGACAGGGGTAGGGGCGAGCAGTACTTC CASSTRDRGRGEQYF
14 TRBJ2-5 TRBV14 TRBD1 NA TGTGCCAACCTTACCGGGACAGGGATGGAGACCCAGTACTTC CANLTGTGMETQYF
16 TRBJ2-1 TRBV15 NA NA TGTGCCACCAGCAGAGAAACACCTAGCTCCTACAATGAGCAGTTCTTC CATSRETPSSYNEQFF
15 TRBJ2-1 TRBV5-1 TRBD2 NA TGCGCCAGCAGCCTAGCGGGAGGACTCAACAATGAGCAGTTCTTC CASSLAGGLNNEQFF
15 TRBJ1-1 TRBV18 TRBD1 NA TGTGCCAGCTCATCCGGGACAGTCCCGAACACTGAAGCTTTCTTT CASSSGTVPNTEAFF
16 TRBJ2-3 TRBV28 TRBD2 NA TGTGCCAGCAGCCTCCGTATTGGGGAGGGCATAGATACGCAGTATTTT CASSLRIGEGIDTQYF
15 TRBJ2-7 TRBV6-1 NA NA TGTGCCAGCAGGAAGGGCCAGGGAATCTCCTACGAGCAGTACTTC CASRKGQGISYEQYF
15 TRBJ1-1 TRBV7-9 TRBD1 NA TGTGCCAGCAGCTCCAGACAGGGGACGAACACTGAAGCTTTCTTT CASSSRQGTNTEAFF
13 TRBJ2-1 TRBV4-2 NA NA TGTGCCAGCAGCCAATTCCTCCGGGATCGAGAGTTCTTC CASSQFLRDREFF
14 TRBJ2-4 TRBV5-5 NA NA TGTGCCAGCAGCTTGTTTCTAGATCAGAACATTCAGTACTTC CASSLFLDQNIQYF
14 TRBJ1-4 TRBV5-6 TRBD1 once TGTGCCAGCAGCGTGGGACAGCCGAATGAAAAACTGTTTTTT CASSVGQPNEKLFF
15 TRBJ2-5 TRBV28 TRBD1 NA TGTGCCAGCAGCCCTGGACAGGGTACGTTGGAGACCCAGTACTTC CASSPGQGTLETQYF
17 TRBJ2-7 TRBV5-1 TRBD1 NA TGCGCCAGCAGCTTGCAGGGAGGGACAGGGGGCAGGTACGAGCAGTACTTC CASSLQGGTGGRYEQYF
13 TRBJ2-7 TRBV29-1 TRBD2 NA TGCAGCGTGGGACTAGCGGTGGCCTACGAGCAGTACTTC CSVGLAVAYEQYF
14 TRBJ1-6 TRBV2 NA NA TGTGCCAGCAGTGACAGGGACTATAATTCACCCCTCCACTTT CASSDRDYNSPLHF
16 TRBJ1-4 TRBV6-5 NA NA TGTGCCAGCAGTTCCTCTTCGGGGGGGTGGAGGGAAAAACTGTTTTTT CASSSSSGGWREKLFF
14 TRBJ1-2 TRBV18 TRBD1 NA TGTGCCAGCTCACCACCAGGGGGCACCTATGGCTACACCTTC CASSPPGGTYGYTF
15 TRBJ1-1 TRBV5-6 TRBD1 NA TGTGCCAGCAGCTTGGCCCTGGGACAGGGAGGTGAAGCTTTCTTT CASSLALGQGGEAFF
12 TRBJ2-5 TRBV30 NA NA TGTGCCTGGACCCCCGTACAAGAGACCCAGTACTTC CAWTPVQETQYF
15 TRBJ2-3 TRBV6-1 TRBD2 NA TGTGCCAGCAGGAAGACTAGCGGAAACACAGATACGCAGTATTTT CASRKTSGNTDTQYF
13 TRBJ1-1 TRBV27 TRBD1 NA TGTGCCATACGTAGGGGGCCGAACACTGAAGCTTTCTTT CAIRRGPNTEAFF